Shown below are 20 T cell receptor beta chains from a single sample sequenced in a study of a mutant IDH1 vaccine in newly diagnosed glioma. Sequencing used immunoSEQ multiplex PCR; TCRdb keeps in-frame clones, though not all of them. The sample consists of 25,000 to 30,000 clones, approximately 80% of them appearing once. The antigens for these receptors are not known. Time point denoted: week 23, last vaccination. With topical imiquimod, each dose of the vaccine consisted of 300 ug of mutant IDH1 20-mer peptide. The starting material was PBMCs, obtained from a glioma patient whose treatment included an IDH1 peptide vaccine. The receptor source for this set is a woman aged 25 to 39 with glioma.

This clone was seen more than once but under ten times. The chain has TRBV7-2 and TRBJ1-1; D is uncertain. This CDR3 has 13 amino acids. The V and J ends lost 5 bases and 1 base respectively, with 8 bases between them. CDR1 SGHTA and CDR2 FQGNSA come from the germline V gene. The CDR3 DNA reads TGTGCCAGCAGCCCCCAACAGAACACTGAAGCTTTCTTT. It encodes CASSPQQNTEAFF.

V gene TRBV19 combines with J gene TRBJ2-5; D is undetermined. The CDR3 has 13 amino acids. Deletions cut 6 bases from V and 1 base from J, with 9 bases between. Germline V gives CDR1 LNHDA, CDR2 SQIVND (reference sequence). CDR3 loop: CASRQTFQETQYF. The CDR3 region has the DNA TGTGCCAGTAGACAGACTTTCCAAGAGACCCAGTACTTC.

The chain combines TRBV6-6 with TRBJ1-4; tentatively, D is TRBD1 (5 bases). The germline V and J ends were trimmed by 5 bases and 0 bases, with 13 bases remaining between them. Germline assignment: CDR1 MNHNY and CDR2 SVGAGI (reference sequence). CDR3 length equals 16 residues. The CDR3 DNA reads TGTGCCAGCAGTCCTCGACAGTACGCAACTAATGAAAAACTGTTTTTT. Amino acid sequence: CASSPRQYATNEKLFF.

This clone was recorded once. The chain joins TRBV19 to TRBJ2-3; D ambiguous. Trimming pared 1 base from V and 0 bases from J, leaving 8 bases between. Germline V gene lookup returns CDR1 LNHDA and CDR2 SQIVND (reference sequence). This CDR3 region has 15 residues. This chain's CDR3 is CASSIVASSTDTQYF. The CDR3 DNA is TGTGCCAGTAGTATAGTGGCTAGTAGCACAGATACGCAGTATTTT. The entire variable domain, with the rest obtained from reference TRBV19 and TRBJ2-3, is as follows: DGGITQSPKYLFRKEGQNVTLSCEQNLNHDAMYWYRQDPGQGLRLIYYSQIVNDFQKGDIAEGYSVSREKKESFPLTVTSAQKNPTAFYLCASSIVASSTDTQYFGPGTRLTVL.

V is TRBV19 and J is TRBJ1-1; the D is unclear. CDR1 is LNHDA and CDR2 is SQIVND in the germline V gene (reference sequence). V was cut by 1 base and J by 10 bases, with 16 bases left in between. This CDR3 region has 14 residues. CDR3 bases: TGTGCCAGTAGTATAGGGGGAGGGATTGGTGGAGCTTTCTTT. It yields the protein CASSIGGGIGGAFF.

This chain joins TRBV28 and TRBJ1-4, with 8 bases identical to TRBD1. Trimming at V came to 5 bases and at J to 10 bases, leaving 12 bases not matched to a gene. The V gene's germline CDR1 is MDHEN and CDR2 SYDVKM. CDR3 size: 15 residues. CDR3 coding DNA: TGTGCCAGCAGTGTGACACAGGGGGGTGTGGGAAAACTGTTTTTT. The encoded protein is CASSVTQGGVGKLFF.

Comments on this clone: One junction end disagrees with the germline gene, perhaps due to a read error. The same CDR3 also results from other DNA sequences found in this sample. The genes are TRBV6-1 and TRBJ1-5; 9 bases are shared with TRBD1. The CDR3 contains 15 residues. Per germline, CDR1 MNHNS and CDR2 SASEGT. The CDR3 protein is CASSEGQGSNQPQHF. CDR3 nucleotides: TGTGCCAGCAGCGAAGGACAGGGGAGCAATCAGCCCCAGCATTTT.

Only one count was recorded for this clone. The CDR3 loop reads CATAPQNGISEAFF. The CDR3 coding sequence is TGTGCCACCGCTCCTCAGAACGGGATTTCCGAAGCTTTCTTT. The V gene is TRBV7-2, the J gene TRBJ1-1; D unclear. CDR1 and CDR2 (germline): SGHTA, FQGNSA. Trimming took off 10 bases at V and 8 bases at J, with 23 bases between the two ends. The CDR3 is 14 residues long.

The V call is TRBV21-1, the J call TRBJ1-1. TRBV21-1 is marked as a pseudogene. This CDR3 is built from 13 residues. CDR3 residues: CASSRGENTEAFF. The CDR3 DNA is TGTGCCAGCAGCAGGGGGGAGAACACTGAAGCTTTCTTT.

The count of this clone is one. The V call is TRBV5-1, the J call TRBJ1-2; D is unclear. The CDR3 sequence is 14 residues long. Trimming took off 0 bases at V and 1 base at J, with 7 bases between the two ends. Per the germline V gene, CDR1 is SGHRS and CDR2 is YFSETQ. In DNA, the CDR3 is TGCGCCAGCAGCTTGGACGGCGGTAACTATGGCTACACCTTC. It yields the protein CASSLDGGNYGYTF.

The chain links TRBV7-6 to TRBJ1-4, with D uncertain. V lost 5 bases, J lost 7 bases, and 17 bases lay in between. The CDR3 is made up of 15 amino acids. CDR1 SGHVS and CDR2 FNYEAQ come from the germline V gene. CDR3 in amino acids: CASSDLTGRFEKLFF. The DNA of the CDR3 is TGTGCCAGCAGCGATCTCACTGGACGCTTTGAAAAACTGTTTTTT. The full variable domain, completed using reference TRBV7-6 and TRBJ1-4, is GAGVSQSPRYKVTKRGQDVALRCDPISGHVSLYWYRQALGQGPEFLTYFNYEAQQDKSGLPNDRFSAERPEGSISTLTIQRTEQRDSAMYRCASSDLTGRFEKLFFGSGTQLSVL.

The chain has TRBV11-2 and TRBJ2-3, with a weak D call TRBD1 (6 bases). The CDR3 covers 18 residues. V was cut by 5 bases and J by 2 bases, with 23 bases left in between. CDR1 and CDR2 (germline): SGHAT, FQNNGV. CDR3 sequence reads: CASSPSGRGTGPTDTQYF. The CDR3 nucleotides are TGTGCCAGCAGCCCGAGTGGGAGAGGCACAGGGCCCACAGATACGCAGTATTTT.

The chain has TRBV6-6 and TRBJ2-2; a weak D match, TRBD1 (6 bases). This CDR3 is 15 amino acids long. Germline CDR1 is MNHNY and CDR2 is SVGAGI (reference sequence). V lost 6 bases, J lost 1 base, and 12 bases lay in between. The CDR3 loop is CASSPQTGNTGELFF. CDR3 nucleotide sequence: TGTGCCAGCAGCCCTCAGACAGGGAACACCGGGGAGCTGTTTTTT.

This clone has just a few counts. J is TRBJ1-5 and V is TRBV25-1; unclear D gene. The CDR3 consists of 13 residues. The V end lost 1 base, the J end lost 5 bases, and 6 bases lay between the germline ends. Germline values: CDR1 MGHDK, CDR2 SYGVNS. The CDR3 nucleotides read TGTGCCAGCAGTGAATGGGCAGATCAGCCCCAGCATTTT. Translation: CASSEWADQPQHF.

The CDR3 region has the DNA TGTGCCAGTAGTATGGGCAATAGGGCGACCCAGTACTTC. Amino acids: CASSMGNRATQYF. The chain employs TRBV19 and TRBJ2-5; D gene unclear. CDR3 length equals 13 residues. V was shortened by 3 bases and J by 7 bases, with 12 bases between the two germline ends. The germline V gene encodes CDR1 LNHDA and CDR2 SQIVND (reference sequence).

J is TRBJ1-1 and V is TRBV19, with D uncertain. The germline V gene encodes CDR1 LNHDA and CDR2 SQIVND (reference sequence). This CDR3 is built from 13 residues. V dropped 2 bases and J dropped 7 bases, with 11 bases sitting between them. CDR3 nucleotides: TGTGCCAGTAGTATAATGGGCGGGATTGAAGCTTTCTTT. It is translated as CASSIMGGIEAFF.

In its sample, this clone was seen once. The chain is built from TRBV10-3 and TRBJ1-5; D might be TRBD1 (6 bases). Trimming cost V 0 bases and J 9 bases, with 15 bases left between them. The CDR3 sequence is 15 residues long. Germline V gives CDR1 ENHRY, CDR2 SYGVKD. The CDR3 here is CAISESGDTKSPQHF. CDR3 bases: TGTGCCATCAGTGAGTCCGGGGACACCAAATCGCCCCAGCATTTT.

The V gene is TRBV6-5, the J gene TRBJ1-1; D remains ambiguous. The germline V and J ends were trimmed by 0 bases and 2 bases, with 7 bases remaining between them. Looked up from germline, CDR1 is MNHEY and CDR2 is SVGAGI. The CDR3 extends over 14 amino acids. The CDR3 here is CASSYSAANTEAFF. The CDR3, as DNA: TGTGCCAGCAGTTACTCCGCGGCCAACACTGAAGCTTTCTTT.

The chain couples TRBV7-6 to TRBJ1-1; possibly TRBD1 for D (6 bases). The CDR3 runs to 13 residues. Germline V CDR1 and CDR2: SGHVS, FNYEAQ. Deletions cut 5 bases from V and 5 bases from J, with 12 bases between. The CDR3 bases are TGTGCCAGCAGCCTAAGAGGGGGGACTGAAGCTTTCTTT. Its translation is CASSLRGGTEAFF.

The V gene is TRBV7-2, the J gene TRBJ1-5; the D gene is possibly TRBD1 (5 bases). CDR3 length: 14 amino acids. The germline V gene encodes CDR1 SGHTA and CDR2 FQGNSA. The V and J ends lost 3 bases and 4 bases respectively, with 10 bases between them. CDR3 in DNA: TGTGCCAGCAGCTTGCGGGGGGGAAATCAGCCCCAGCATTTT. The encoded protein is CASSLRGGNQPQHF. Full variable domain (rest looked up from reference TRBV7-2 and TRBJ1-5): GAGVSQSPSNKVTEKGKDVELRCDPISGHTALYWYRQSLGQGLEFLIYFQGNSAPDKSGLPSDRFSAERTGGSVSTLTIQRTQQEDSAVYLCASSLRGGNQPQHFGDGTRLSIL.